This TCR beta chain stems from a study of siplizumab effects on memory and regulatory T cells. Whole-study findings and limits: Mappable alloreactive CD4+ clones averaged approximately 62% Treg-derived with siplizumab versus about 28% in controls.

A few counts support this clone. Antigen unknown. J lost 5 bases, V lost 4 bases, and 1 base had no gene match. Germline V gene sequence: CDR1 SGHNT, CDR2 YYREEE (reference sequence). The CDR3 is made up of 12 amino acids. The assay was immunoSEQ multiplex PCR, and TCRdb's table has in-frame clones only and misses some. Here the sample spans under 100,000 clones, 80% to 90% being singletons. The gene calls are TRBV5-4 and TRBJ2-5; 8 positions match TRBD2. The receptor was derived from a human donor in good health. The specimen sequenced was Tregs sorted from blood. The CDR3 spells CASSRLAETQYF. CDR3 in DNA: TGTGCCAGCAGCCGACTAGCGGAGACCCAGTACTTC. The whole variable domain, remainder taken from reference TRBV5-4 and TRBJ2-5, is ETGVTQSPTHLIKTRGQQVTLRCSSQSGHNTVSWYQQALGQGPQFIFQYYREEENGRGNFPPRFSGLQFPNYSSELNVNALELDDSALYLCASSRLAETQYFGPGTRLLVL.